A selection of T cell receptor beta chains follows, all from one sample in a study of molecular identifiers for immune sequencing clone quantification. One entry per CDR3 protein results from TCRdb running MiXCR on the PCR reads. The repertoire holds roughly 320,000 distinct CDR3 sequences, around a fifth seen once, with approximately 0.83% in the top ten. Source material: naive CD8+ T cells from blood, with Jurkat cell RNA spiked in. Source of these receptors: a human donor in good health. Some libraries in this study had Jurkat cell RNA spiked in. Both conserved end residues are trimmed from each CDR3. Fields, in order: CDR3 protein, J gene, V gene.

CDR3: ASSQEGGVETQY; J: TRBJ2-5; V: TRBV4-1
CDR3: SPYPEGNYNYGYT; J: TRBJ1-2; V: TRBV20-1
CDR3: SVEDRTEYGYT; J: TRBJ1-2; V: TRBV29-1
CDR3: ASEPPGQGYEQY; J: TRBJ2-7; V: TRBV28
CDR3: ASNTRRGTQY; J: TRBJ2-5; V: TRBV27
CDR3: ASSSPGSGYEQY; J: TRBJ2-7; V: TRBV6-5
CDR3: ASSFWDMGNQPQH; J: TRBJ1-5; V: TRBV7-2
CDR3: ASSVGGTDNEKLF; J: TRBJ1-4; V: TRBV9
CDR3: ASSLVTSGGLISDTQY; J: TRBJ2-3; V: TRBV11-2
CDR3: ATSDLRVFQY; J: TRBJ2-5; V: TRBV24-1
CDR3: ASSLNWEGALNTEAF; J: TRBJ1-1; V: TRBV11-2
CDR3: ASSEGQGLDTQY; J: TRBJ2-3; V: TRBV9
CDR3: ASSEVRALRHGYT; J: TRBJ1-2; V: TRBV19
CDR3: ASVVGGPGNTIY; J: TRBJ1-3; V: TRBV7-9
CDR3: ASSVGGANQETQY; J: TRBJ2-5; V: TRBV9
CDR3: SASQGLGEQY; J: TRBJ2-7; V: TRBV20-1
CDR3: ASNWDREGNTEAF; J: TRBJ1-1; V: TRBV2
CDR3: ASSLPGNTEAF; J: TRBJ1-1; V: TRBV7-9
CDR3: SGDRGVYTEAF; J: TRBJ1-1; V: TRBV29-1
CDR3: ASSDRGHLSGNTIY; J: TRBJ1-3; V: TRBV2
CDR3: ASIHEWSSYNEQF; J: TRBJ2-1; V: TRBV12-3/TRBV12-4
CDR3: ASSYPGTTSSTDTQY; J: TRBJ2-3; V: TRBV4-1
CDR3: ASSFFATTEAF; J: TRBJ1-1; V: TRBV7-2
CDR3: ASSDTRNNYGYT; J: TRBJ1-2; V: TRBV7-9
CDR3: ASTWTGSTDTQY; J: TRBJ2-3; V: TRBV27
CDR3: ASRDRANTEAF; J: TRBJ1-1; V: TRBV6-5
CDR3: ASRGTSGGANEQF; J: TRBJ2-1; V: TRBV7-2
CDR3: SGSGDKSSTDTQY; J: TRBJ2-3; V: TRBV29-1
CDR3: ASGLTGLTDIQY; J: TRBJ2-4; V: TRBV12-5
CDR3: ASSTQGRGYEQY; J: TRBJ2-7; V: TRBV27
CDR3: ASNTILQETQC; J: TRBJ2-5; V: TRBV10-2
CDR3: ASSLASGSFETQY; J: TRBJ2-5; V: TRBV7-9
CDR3: ASSPYTSLEAF; J: TRBJ1-1; V: TRBV4-1
CDR3: ASSYSGDRYEQY; J: TRBJ2-7; V: TRBV6-5
CDR3: ASSDLAGAYEQY; J: TRBJ2-7; V: TRBV12-3/TRBV12-4
CDR3: ASRKTSGSTDTQY; J: TRBJ2-3; V: TRBV5-5
CDR3: SVGTGVGQETQY; J: TRBJ2-5; V: TRBV29-1
CDR3: ASSPRGGLRSNTIY; J: TRBJ1-3; V: TRBV28
CDR3: ASSQVFETQY; J: TRBJ2-5; V: TRBV14
CDR3: ASSFRVGNEQF; J: TRBJ2-1; V: TRBV27
CDR3: ASSSGRITNQPQH; J: TRBJ1-5; V: TRBV12-3/TRBV12-4
CDR3: SARVVVGRHAYEQY; J: TRBJ2-7; V: TRBV20-1
CDR3: AWEGRF; J: TRBJ2-1; V: TRBV30
CDR3: SVNIGGEQY; J: TRBJ2-7; V: TRBV29-1
CDR3: ASSVTGLAGGPGANVLT; J: TRBJ2-6; V: TRBV19
CDR3: ASSIDFGGMKPQH; J: TRBJ1-5; V: TRBV19
CDR3: ASIGTGRSEKLF; J: TRBJ1-4; V: TRBV28
CDR3: ASSLSAAPGHP; J: TRBJ1-2; V: TRBV13
CDR3: ASSQDWSLGLGDQPQH; J: TRBJ1-5; V: TRBV4-3
CDR3: ASSWQSNQPQH; J: TRBJ1-5; V: TRBV27
CDR3: ASSIGGRTYEQY; J: TRBJ2-7; V: TRBV19
CDR3: SAGDLAEALDTQY; J: TRBJ2-3; V: TRBV20-1
CDR3: SVEGGKVATEAF; J: TRBJ1-1; V: TRBV29-1